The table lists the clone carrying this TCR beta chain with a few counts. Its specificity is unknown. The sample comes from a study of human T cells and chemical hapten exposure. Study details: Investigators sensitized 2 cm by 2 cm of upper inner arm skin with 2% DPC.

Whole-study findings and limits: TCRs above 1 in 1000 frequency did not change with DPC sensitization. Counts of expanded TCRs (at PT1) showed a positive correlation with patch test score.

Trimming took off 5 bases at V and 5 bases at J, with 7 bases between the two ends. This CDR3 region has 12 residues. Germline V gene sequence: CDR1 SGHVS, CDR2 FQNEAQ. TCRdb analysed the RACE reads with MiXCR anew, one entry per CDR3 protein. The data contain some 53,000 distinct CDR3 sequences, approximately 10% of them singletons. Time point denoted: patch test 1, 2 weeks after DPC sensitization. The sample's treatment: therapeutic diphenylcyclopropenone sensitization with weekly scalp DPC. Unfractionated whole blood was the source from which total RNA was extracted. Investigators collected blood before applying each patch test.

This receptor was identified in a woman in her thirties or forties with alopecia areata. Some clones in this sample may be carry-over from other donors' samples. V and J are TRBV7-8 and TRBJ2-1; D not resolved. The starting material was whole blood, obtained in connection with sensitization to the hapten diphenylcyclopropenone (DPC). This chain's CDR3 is CASSPNDNEQFF. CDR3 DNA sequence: TGTGCCAGCAGCCCCAACGACAATGAGCAGTTCTTC.